This entry is about one TCR beta chain. Profiling relied on immunoSEQ multiplex PCR, and the TCRdb table lists in-frame clones only, not all of them. The table has 110,000 to 150,000 clones, approximately 84% seen once; the top ten hold approximately 6.1%. These data originate in a study of blood T cell repertoires in COVID-19. Per the germline V gene, CDR1 is SNHLY and CDR2 is FYNNEI. CDR3 size: 15 residues. The V and J ends lost 5 bases and 1 base, in that order; junction bases with no gene match: 6. The source is a human donor in a cohort sampled during active COVID-19. The sample consisted of peripheral blood. The rearrangement uses TRBV2 and TRBJ2-7, with 9 bases lining up with TRBD1. The DNA of the CDR3 is TGTGCCAGCAGTCGAGGACAGGGGATATCCTACGAGCAGTACTTC. This sequence encodes CASSRGQGISYEQYF.